Below, 20 T cell receptor beta chains from the same sample are listed, as sequenced in a study of cytomegalovirus exposure and HLA in healthy donors. Primers: 60 Vbeta forward and 13 Jbeta reverse. This table comes from immunoSEQ multiplex PCR, and its TCRdb copy is limited to in-frame clones, with some not included. Of about 130,000 clones in the sample, just under 75% were seen once. What was sequenced was PBMCs. These receptors all come from a man aged 60-69 years in good health and CMV-seropositive.

The chain combines TRBV12-2 with TRBJ1-2; TRBD1, as called in the table, went unchecked against the DNA. TRBV12-2 is a pseudogene locus. This CDR3 has 14 residues. The CDR3 is CASRLATGGYGYTF. In nucleotides, the CDR3 is TGTGCAAGTCGCTTAGCGACAGGGGGCTATGGCTACACCTTC.

The gene calls are TRBV6-5 and TRBJ1-3, with 9 bases identical to TRBD1. CDR1 is MNHEY, CDR2 SVGAGI, per germline. With V trimmed by 4 bases and J by 7 bases, 5 bases remained unmatched. The CDR3 totals 14 residues. Here the CDR3 reads CASSFTGGWNTIYF. The CDR3 bases are TGTGCCAGCAGTTTTACAGGGGGCTGGAACACCATATATTTT.

A word on this clone: A junction boundary mismatches the germline segment, possibly from a read error. The V and J genes are TRBV6-5 and TRBJ1-2, with 8 bases that match TRBD1. Germline CDR1 reads MNHEY; CDR2 reads SVGAGI. The CDR3 consists of 14 residues. CDR3 in DNA: TGTGCCAGCAGTTACGCGGGACAGGTACAAGGCTACCCCTTC. This translates into CASSYAGQVQGYPF.

Regarding this clone: The sample has other DNA sequences that encode this CDR3 too. This chain links TRBV2 with TRBJ2-7; 8 bases align to TRBD1. This CDR3 region has 16 residues. CDR1 is SNHLY, CDR2 FYNNEI, per germline. V shed 3 bases, J shed 5 bases, and the junction held 12 bases outside the gene matches. The CDR3 loop reads CASSEGLGQGKDEQYF. The CDR3 region has the DNA TGTGCCAGCAGTGAGGGACTTGGACAGGGTAAGGACGAGCAGTACTTC.

This chain connects TRBV27 to TRBJ1-4, with a possible D match to TRBD1 (5 bases). V dropped 3 bases and J dropped 7 bases, with 15 bases sitting between them. CDR3 size: 15 residues. Germline CDR1 and CDR2: MNHEY and SMNVEV (reference sequence). CDR3 in amino acids: CASSFLGGRSEKLFF. Here the CDR3 DNA reads TGTGCCAGCAGTTTTTTGGGGGGAAGATCTGAAAAACTGTTTTTT.

The genes are TRBV9 and TRBJ1-5, with 7 positions matching TRBD1. Germline CDR1 reads SGDLS; CDR2 reads YYNGEE. V was clipped by 4 bases and J by 8 bases; unmatched bases: 12. CDR3 length: 15 amino acids. CDR3 DNA sequence: TGTGCCAGCAGCTTTTCGACAGGGCGGGAGGAGCCCCAGCATTTT. Translated, it gives CASSFSTGREEPQHF.

The chain employs TRBV2 and TRBJ2-2, with D perhaps matching TRBD1 (5 bases). The length of the CDR3 is 14 residues. CDR1 is SNHLY, CDR2 FYNNEI, per germline. Trimming shortened V by 6 bases and J by 4 bases, and 12 bases separated the two germline ends. The CDR3 nucleotides are TGTGCCAGCAGCCGTTTAAGGGGCACCGGGGAGCTGTTTTTT. It translates to CASSRLRGTGELFF. Full variable domain (remainder filled in from reference TRBV2 and TRBJ2-2): EPEVTQTPSHQVTQMGQEVILRCVPISNHLYFYWYRQILGQKVEFLVSFYNNEISEKSEIFDDQFSVERPDGSNFTLKIRSTKLEDSAMYFCASSRLRGTGELFFGEGSRLTVL.

V usage is TRBV6-1 and J usage is TRBJ1-5, with D possibly TRBD1 on 6 matching bases. Germline V lookup: CDR1 MNHNS, CDR2 SASEGT. The CDR3 is made up of 15 amino acids. With 8 bases removed from V and 3 bases from J, the gap between germline ends came to 17 bases. The CDR3, as DNA: TGTGCCAGCGTTACCGCCGGGACACACAATCAGCCCCAGCATTTT. Protein product: CASVTAGTHNQPQHF.

Here the CDR3 DNA reads TGTGCCACCGAGACAGCAGGAGACACTGAAGCTTTCTTT. It yields the protein CATETAGDTEAFF. The chain couples TRBV28 to TRBJ1-1; tentatively, D is TRBD1 (5 bases). In germline, CDR1 is MDHEN, CDR2 SYDVKM. This CDR3 comprises 13 residues. V lost 10 bases and J lost 3, with 15 bases in between.

The CDR3 DNA reads TGTGCCAGTAGTTCCCAAACCTCGAGCTACGAGCAGTACTTC. As protein: CASSSQTSSYEQYF. The gene calls are TRBV19 and TRBJ2-7; D is undetermined. Per the germline V gene, CDR1 is LNHDA and CDR2 is SQIVND (reference sequence). Trimming cost V 5 bases and J 3 bases, with 14 bases left between them. The CDR3 totals 14 residues.

The table lists this clone with a few counts. The chain employs TRBV5-3 and TRBJ1-6, with 7 nucleotides matching TRBD1. TRBV5-3 is an ORF for which the function is uncertain. This CDR3 has 16 residues. V shed 0 bases and J 9 bases; nucleotides not matched to a gene: 9. CDR3 loop: CARSLAREGASSPLHF. DNA for the CDR3: TGTGCCAGAAGCTTGGCACGGGAGGGGGCAAGTTCACCCCTCCACTTT.

The chain joins TRBV30 to TRBJ2-7, with D possibly TRBD1 on 5 matching bases. The CDR3 extends over 13 amino acids. The germline V gene encodes CDR1 GTSNPN and CDR2 SVGIG (reference sequence). V dropped 1 base and J dropped 6 bases, with 13 bases sitting between them. This CDR3 is CAWSEMGLSEQYF. The DNA of the CDR3 is TGTGCCTGGAGTGAGATGGGGCTGTCCGAGCAGTACTTC.

The V call is TRBV19, the J call TRBJ1-2; 12 nucleotides align to TRBD1. CDR1 LNHDA and CDR2 SQIVND come from the germline V gene (reference sequence). The CDR3 sequence is 14 residues long. The trim removed 7 bases at V and 7 bases at J, leaving 7 bases unmatched. The CDR3 loop reads CASIHGTGGSGYTF. The CDR3 nucleotides read TGTGCCAGTATTCACGGGACAGGGGGCTCTGGCTACACCTTC.

V is TRBV6-6 and J is TRBJ2-7, with 9 bases fitting TRBD1. The CDR3 runs 14 residues. The germline V gene has CDR1 MNHNY and CDR2 SVGAGI (reference sequence). V shed 6 bases and J 7 bases; nucleotides not matched to a gene: 10. CDR3 in amino acids: CASSAGTGIEEQYF. CDR3 in DNA: TGTGCCAGCAGCGCCGGGACAGGGATTGAGGAGCAGTACTTC.

This chain connects TRBV7-9 to TRBJ2-1, with TRBD1 matching over 11 bases. V gave up 2 bases and J gave up 9 bases; unmatched junction bases: 3. This CDR3 is built from 14 residues. The germline V gene encodes CDR1 SEHNR and CDR2 FQNEAQ (reference sequence). The CDR3 nucleotides read TGTGCCAGCAGCTTACTCGGGACAGGGGGTGAGCAGTTCTTC. Its protein is CASSLLGTGGEQFF.

The rearrangement links TRBV21-1 to TRBJ1-5; the D call of TRBD1 is as the table states it, not checked on the DNA. TRBV21-1 is tagged as a pseudogene. CDR3 length: 15 amino acids. Written as DNA, the CDR3 is TGTGCCAGCAACTTCGGACAGGGCTACAATCAGCCCCAGCATTTT. It specifies CASNFGQGYNQPQHF.

The chain is built from TRBV2 and TRBJ2-3, with TRBD2 matching over 15 bases. CDR3 length: 15 amino acids. The V segment lost 4 bases and the J segment 6 bases; nucleotides outside the gene matches: 2. Looked up from germline, CDR1 is SNHLY and CDR2 is FYNNEI. The CDR3 loop is CASSGTSGGADTQYF. The DNA of the CDR3 is TGTGCCAGCAGTGGGACTAGCGGGGGGGCGGATACGCAGTATTTT.

The genes are TRBV6-1 and TRBJ2-3; D possibly corresponds to TRBD2 (6 bases). CDR1 MNHNS and CDR2 SASEGT come from the germline V gene. With 7 bases removed from V and 7 bases from J, the gap between germline ends came to 12 bases. The CDR3 length is 12 residues. This CDR3 reads CASIGTFYTQYF. CDR3 bases: TGTGCCAGCATCGGGACTTTCTATACGCAGTATTTT.

The chain has TRBV28 and TRBJ1-2; 7 bases align to TRBD1. The trim removed 6 bases at V and 2 bases at J, leaving 6 bases unmatched. There are 14 residues in the CDR3. Germline V CDR1 and CDR2: MDHEN, SYDVKM. The CDR3 coding sequence is TGTGCCAGCAGAAGACAGGGATTGAACTATGGCTACACCTTC. This gives the protein CASRRQGLNYGYTF.

This sequence joins TRBV9 and TRBJ1-4, with D uncertain. This CDR3 has 15 amino acids. In germline, CDR1 is SGDLS, CDR2 YYNGEE. The ends were cut back, 2 bases at V and 6 bases at J, with 14 bases in the middle. The DNA of the CDR3 is TGTGCCAGCAGCGTGAGGCCAGAGGGCTATGAAAAACTGTTTTTT. This encodes CASSVRPEGYEKLFF.